This T cell receptor (beta chain) was sequenced during a study of vaccination and CD4 T cells after COVID-19. Background on the study: The authors used overlapping spike peptides from SARS-CoV-2, HCoV-NL63, HCoV-OC43 and HCoV-229E to stimulate cells. General study findings and limits: Median counts of SARS-CoV-2-reactive clonotypes increased from roughly 19 to 38; this difference was not significant. Investigators enrolled relatively few convalescent patients and included no early post-infection timepoints.

The Oncomine TCR Beta short-read assay was applied to DNA of cultured CD4+ T cells. TCRdb passed the PCR reads through MiXCR, listing each CDR3 protein once. The sample holds 16,000 or so distinct CDR3 sequences; around 47% are singletons and the top ten take 7.3%. Described treatment: approximately nine-day PBMC culture with coronavirus spike peptide pools or control peptides (ViraFEST assay). The cultures had half their medium swapped for fresh IL-2 medium on days 3 and 7. A few counts support this clonotype. The antigen remains undetermined. Per the germline V gene, CDR1 is LNHNV and CDR2 is YYDKDF (reference sequence). The V end lost 8 bases, the J end lost 6 bases, and 11 bases lay between the germline ends. This CDR3 has 11 amino acids.

The genes are TRBV15 and TRBJ2-7; D possibly uses TRBD1 or TRBD2 (5 bases each). Specimen: CD4+ T cells from blood, cultured in vitro, collected after SARS-CoV-2 vaccination. This TCR came from a human donor who had recovered from COVID-19. This CDR3 reads CATPWGSEQYF. CDR3 DNA: TGTGCCACCCCGTGGGGGTCCGAGCAGTACTTC.